This T cell receptor (beta chain) derives from a study of radiotherapy plus CTLA-4 blockade in lung cancer. Study overall: Objective response was observed in about 19% of patients, and disease control in 31%.

Those patients who had chemo-refractory metastatic non-small-cell lung cancer were given focal radiation along with CTLA-4 blockade through ipilimumab. Study results and caveats: Early blood T cell clone dynamics reportedly forecast response best, with interferon-beta. There was expansion of tumor-derived TCR clones in blood after radiotherapy plus ipilimumab.

Comments on this clone: Antigen specificity is unknown.

The ends were cut back, 5 bases at V and 6 bases at J, with 17 bases in the middle. Looked up from germline, CDR1 is SGHVS and CDR2 is FNYEAQ. The CDR3 has 15 residues. Sequencing was performed with immunoSEQ multiplex PCR; in TCRdb, only in-frame clones are kept and a portion is missing. The data hold 20,000 to 30,000 clones, with about 75% observed a single time. The sequence was collected from a human donor with non-small cell lung cancer that progressed on radiotherapy plus ipilimumab. The sequenced sample was peripheral blood, obtained from a patient treated with radiotherapy plus ipilimumab. V usage is TRBV7-6 and J usage is TRBJ2-1; the D gene could be TRBD1 or TRBD2 (5 bases each). This CDR3 reads CASSLVGTGGNEQFF. The CDR3 DNA sequence: TGTGCCAGCAGCCTAGTGGGTACAGGAGGCAATGAGCAGTTCTTC. Complete variable domain (other parts from reference TRBV7-6 and TRBJ2-1): GAGVSQSPRYKVTKRGQDVALRCDPISGHVSLYWYRQALGQGPEFLTYFNYEAQQDKSGLPNDRFSAERPEGSISTLTIQRTEQRDSAMYRCASSLVGTGGNEQFFGPGTRLTVL.